The 26 T cell receptor beta chains listed next were all sequenced from one sample in a study of T cells in Graves' hyperthyroidism and ophthalmopathy. Template material for amplifying TCR beta CDR3 regions consisted of RNA transcripts. Using the HTBI primer set, a first-round RT-PCR was run on the TCR CDR3. One entry per CDR3 protein results from TCRdb running MiXCR on the multiplex PCR reads. Of approximately 600,000 distinct CDR3 sequences in the sample, less than 25% were seen once. The sequencing sample was made of blood. Receptors were obtained from a man aged 25 to 40 with Graves' ophthalmopathy.

This clonotype came up a few times. This chain connects TRBV11-3 to TRBJ2-2, with D unclear. Germline V gene sequence: CDR1 SGHNT, CDR2 YENEEA. The CDR3 is 16 residues long. V was trimmed by 1 base and J by 3 bases, leaving 12 bases between them. CDR3 region: CASSLAWVEHTGELFF. For the CDR3, the DNA is TGTGCCAGCAGCTTAGCTTGGGTTGAGCACACCGGGGAGCTGTTTTTT.

This clonotype was recorded a few times. In DNA form, the CDR3 reads TGTGCCAGCAGCCAAACCCGAGGGCCCTTCTACGAGCAGTACTTC. It is translated as CASSQTRGPFYEQYF. The chain combines TRBV27 with TRBJ2-7; maybe TRBD2 (5 bases). The V end was cut by 6 bases, the J end by 3 bases, with 18 bases between. CDR3 length: 15 residues. CDR1 MNHEY and CDR2 SMNVEV come from the germline V gene (reference sequence).

In its sample, this clonotype was seen a few times. The chain carries TRBV12-3 or TRBV12-4 and TRBJ2-2, with D tentatively TRBD1 or TRBD2 (6 bases each). The CDR3 contains 15 residues. Trimming shortened V by 5 bases and J by 7 bases, and 17 bases separated the two germline ends. The CDR3 DNA reads TGTGCCAGCAGTCGGGACTCAGGGGCGATCGGGGAGCTGTTTTTT. Amino acids: CASSRDSGAIGELFF.

This clonotype has a handful of counts. The chain carries TRBV7-2 and TRBJ1-4; 7 bases line up with TRBD1. The V gene's germline CDR1 is SGHTA and CDR2 FQGNSA. Trimming cost V 0 bases and J 5 bases; bases outside gene matches: 3. The CDR3 runs 15 residues. The CDR3 nucleotides read TGTGCCAGCAGCTTAGCGACAGGGTTGAATGAAAAACTGTTTTTT. Its protein is CASSLATGLNEKLFF.

This clonotype was picked up a small number of times. The chain links TRBV7-9 to TRBJ2-4; no reliable D call. The CDR3 is 16 residues long. Germline loops: CDR1 SEHNR, CDR2 FQNEAQ (reference sequence). V was cut by 11 bases and J by 2 bases, with 22 bases left in between. The CDR3 DNA reads as TGTGCCCTACGAAATATCACTGGGGATACCAAAAACATTCAGTACTTC. Its translation: CALRNITGDTKNIQYF.

This clonotype was picked up many times. The rearrangement joins TRBV3-1 to TRBJ2-7, with D tentatively TRBD1 or TRBD2 (5 bases each). This CDR3 is 14 amino acids long. Germline CDR1 is LGHDT and CDR2 is YNNKEL (reference sequence). V was clipped by 3 bases and J by 6 bases, with 15 bases between them. The CDR3 DNA reads TGTGCCAGCAGCCAGGGGGTCCGCGGAGGCGAGCAGTACTTC. As protein: CASSQGVRGGEQYF.

The chain recombines TRBV5-5 with TRBJ1-5, with D unresolved. Deletions cut 4 bases from V and 3 bases from J, with 17 bases between. This CDR3 spans 16 amino acids. Germline CDR1 is SGHKS and CDR2 is YYEKEE (reference sequence). CDR3 DNA sequence: TGTGCCAGCAGCCTCCATTACAGTCTAATCAATCAGCCCCAGCATTTT. Its translation: CASSLHYSLINQPQHF.

This clonotype was recorded a few times. The rearrangement links TRBV12-3 or TRBV12-4 to TRBJ1-1; D not certain. Trimming removed 7 bases from V and 11 bases from J, with 14 bases in between. The CDR3 has 11 residues. The CDR3 spells CASNLDGRAFF. The CDR3 DNA reads TGTGCCAGCAACTTAGACGGTCGGGCTTTCTTT.

On this clonotype: This clone may be a read error of a much larger clone one base away. V and J are TRBV7-9 and TRBJ2-7; 11 bases map to TRBD2. The CDR3 is 14 residues long. Germline CDR1 reads SEHNR; CDR2 reads FQNEAQ (reference sequence). V gave up 1 base and J gave up 5 bases; unmatched junction bases: 1. The CDR3 DNA sequence: TGTGCCAGCAGCTTAGAACTAGCGGGAGACGAGCAGTACTTC. Translated, it gives CASSLELAGDEQYF.

This clonotype showed up many times. This chain connects TRBV28 to TRBJ2-1; D is unclear. Trimming shortened V by 5 bases and J by 10 bases, and 9 bases separated the two germline ends. The CDR3 consists of 11 residues. Per the germline V gene, CDR1 is MDHEN and CDR2 is SYDVKM. The CDR3 spells CASSLSVEQFF. As DNA, the CDR3 is TGTGCCAGCAGTCTAAGCGTAGAGCAGTTCTTC.

The chain carries TRBV20-1 and TRBJ2-7; TRBD1 matches at 9 bases. Germline lookup yields CDR1 DFQATT and CDR2 SNEGSKA (reference sequence). The CDR3 totals 15 residues. Trimming at V came to 0 bases and at J to 2 bases, leaving 5 bases not matched to a gene. The CDR3 here is CSARDLRQGAYEQYF. The CDR3 region has the DNA TGCAGTGCTAGAGATCTTAGACAGGGGGCCTACGAGCAGTACTTC.

This clonotype has only a few counts. V is TRBV18 and J is TRBJ1-1; a weak D match, TRBD1 (6 bases). Germline V CDR1 and CDR2: KGHSH, LQKENI. Trimming pared 4 bases from V and 4 bases from J, leaving 13 bases between. This CDR3 has 14 residues. CDR3 sequence reads: CASSQLGAVTEAFF. The CDR3 nucleotides are TGTGCCAGCTCACAGCTGGGGGCTGTCACTGAAGCTTTCTTT. Drawing the rest from reference TRBV18 and TRBJ1-1, the complete variable domain is NAGVMQNPRHLVRRRGQEARLRCSPMKGHSHVYWYRQLPEEGLKFMVYLQKENIIDESGMPKERFSAEFPKEGPSILRIQQVVRGDSAAYFCASSQLGAVTEAFFGQGTRLTVV.

This clonotype was observed many times. This rearrangement joins TRBV2 to TRBJ2-1, with 7 positions matching TRBD2. This CDR3 comprises 16 residues. The germline V gene encodes CDR1 SNHLY and CDR2 FYNNEI. V dropped 6 bases and J dropped 5; count of bases not matched to a gene: 13. The CDR3 DNA reads TGTGCCAGCAGCCCACGGGGGGTAAGGGGCAACAATGAGCAGTTCTTC. Protein sequence: CASSPRGVRGNNEQFF.

V is TRBV5-1 and J is TRBJ2-5; possible D gene TRBD2, 6 bases. Trimming cost V 0 bases and J 1 base, with 13 bases left between them. This CDR3 is built from 16 residues. In germline, CDR1 is SGHRS, CDR2 YFSETQ. CDR3 DNA: TGCGCCAGCAGCTTGGAGGCTGGGACTGCCCAAGAGACCCAGTACTTC. Its translation is CASSLEAGTAQETQYF.

This sequence joins TRBV4-3 and TRBJ1-2; D gene unclear. CDR1 and CDR2 (germline): LGHNA, YSLEER. The CDR3 runs 13 residues. V lost 0 bases, J lost 6 bases, and 8 bases lay in between. The CDR3 is CASSQDYGDGYTF. CDR3 nucleotide sequence: TGCGCCAGCAGCCAAGATTACGGGGATGGCTACACCTTC.

The DNA of the CDR3 is TGTGCCAGCAGCCGGGATGGGGGAACATCGTCGAATTCACCCCTCCACTTT. Translated: CASSRDGGTSSNSPLHF. This rearrangement joins TRBV5-4 to TRBJ1-6; D may be TRBD1 (5 bases). The CDR3 loop spans 17 amino acids. The germline V gene encodes CDR1 SGHNT and CDR2 YYREEE (reference sequence). The ends were cut back, 4 bases at V and 7 bases at J, with 21 bases in the middle. Filled out from reference TRBV5-4 and TRBJ1-6, the complete variable domain reads ETGVTQSPTHLIKTRGQQVTLRCSSQSGHNTVSWYQQALGQGPQFIFQYYREEENGRGNFPPRFSGLQFPNYSSELNVNALELDDSALYLCASSRDGGTSSNSPLHFGNGTRLTVT.

This chain uses TRBV5-1 with TRBJ2-7; 7 bases align to TRBD2. Germline V CDR1 and CDR2: SGHRS, YFSETQ. V lost 2 bases, J lost 3 bases, and 8 bases stayed unmatched. The length of the CDR3 is 15 residues. As DNA, the CDR3 is TGCGCCAGCAGCTTAGCCAAAGGCGGGAGCTACGAGCAGTACTTC. Encoded protein: CASSLAKGGSYEQYF.

This clonotype has a handful of counts. The J gene is TRBJ2-1, the V gene TRBV11-2, with a tentative D call TRBD2 (6 bases). This CDR3 spans 10 amino acids. The germline gives CDR1 SGHAT, CDR2 FQNNGV. Trimming took off 8 bases at V and 10 bases at J, with 9 bases between the two ends. CDR3 amino acids: CASSREEQFF. CDR3 in DNA: TGTGCCAGCTCCCGGGAGGAGCAGTTCTTC.

The chain links TRBV9 to TRBJ2-5; the D call may be TRBD1 or TRBD2 (5 bases each). V dropped 4 bases and J dropped 2 bases, with 18 bases sitting between them. The CDR3 sequence is 16 residues long. CDR1 SGDLS and CDR2 YYNGEE come from the germline V gene. The CDR3 is CASSPRPGRRQETQYF. The DNA for the CDR3 is TGTGCCAGCAGCCCGCGACCGGGACGGAGACAAGAGACCCAGTACTTC.

This clonotype was found many times. The CDR3: CASRAGPTEAFF. CDR3 sequence (DNA): TGTGCCAGCAGAGCAGGGCCCACTGAAGCTTTCTTT. The gene calls are TRBV2 and TRBJ1-1; D is perhaps TRBD1 (5 bases). Trimming shortened V by 6 bases and J by 4 bases, and 9 bases separated the two germline ends. Germline V gene sequence: CDR1 SNHLY, CDR2 FYNNEI. This CDR3 is built from 12 residues.

The chain couples TRBV5-1 to TRBJ2-5; weak D call: TRBD2 (5 bases). Germline-derived CDR1 and CDR2 are SGHRS and YFSETQ. V lost 4 bases, J lost 4 bases, and 11 bases lay in between. The CDR3 is made up of 13 amino acids. The CDR3 spells CASSRLWIETQYF. The CDR3 bases are TGCGCCAGCAGCCGACTATGGATAGAGACCCAGTACTTC.

This clonotype was detected only a few times. This chain joins TRBV27 and TRBJ2-5, with D possibly being TRBD1 (5 bases). Trimming shortened V by 1 base and J by 5 bases, and 14 bases separated the two germline ends. CDR3 length: 15 amino acids. Germline V gene data show CDR1 as MNHEY and CDR2 as SMNVEV (reference sequence). This CDR3 is CASSLFPRQTETQYF. Here the CDR3 DNA reads TGTGCCAGCAGTTTATTCCCCCGACAGACGGAGACCCAGTACTTC.

The V call is TRBV27, the J call TRBJ2-2, with TRBD2 identical over 8 bases. CDR3 length: 16 amino acids. Germline CDR1 is MNHEY and CDR2 is SMNVEV (reference sequence). V lost 6 bases and J lost 4; bases outside the gene matches: 10. CDR3 in amino acids: CASSQRGGGGTGELFF. The CDR3 nucleotides read TGTGCCAGCAGCCAACGGGGGGGGGGGGGCACCGGGGAGCTGTTTTTT.

This clonotype was seen a handful of times. The chain couples TRBV7-2 to TRBJ2-7; D gene ambiguous. CDR1 and CDR2 from the germline V gene are SGHTA and FQGNSA. The V and J ends lost 4 bases and 6 bases respectively, with 7 bases between them. The CDR3 is made up of 11 amino acids. CDR3 in amino acids: CASSSRFEQYF. The DNA of the CDR3 is TGTGCCAGCAGCTCCCGCTTCGAGCAGTACTTC.

V is TRBV18 and J is TRBJ2-1, with 12 bases lining up with TRBD1. The germline V gene encodes CDR1 KGHSH and CDR2 LQKENI. The CDR3 sequence is 15 residues long. Trimming at V came to 3 bases and at J to 6 bases, leaving 3 bases not matched to a gene. CDR3 nucleotides: TGTGCCAGCTCACCGGGACAGGGGGCAGGCAATGAGCAGTTCTTC. Its protein is CASSPGQGAGNEQFF. The full variable domain, rest sourced from reference TRBV18 and TRBJ2-1, is NAGVMQNPRHLVRRRGQEARLRCSPMKGHSHVYWYRQLPEEGLKFMVYLQKENIIDESGMPKERFSAEFPKEGPSILRIQQVVRGDSAAYFCASSPGQGAGNEQFFGPGTRLTVL.

This clonotype has only a few counts. CDR3 loop: CASSAGTTMMDTQYF. CDR3 DNA sequence: TGTGCCAGCAGTGCGGGGACTACCATGATGGATACGCAGTATTTT. The chain is built from TRBV2 and TRBJ2-3; 7 positions match TRBD2. V lost 4 bases, J lost 6 bases, and 10 bases stayed unmatched. This CDR3 comprises 15 residues. CDR1 is SNHLY and CDR2 is FYNNEI in the germline V gene.